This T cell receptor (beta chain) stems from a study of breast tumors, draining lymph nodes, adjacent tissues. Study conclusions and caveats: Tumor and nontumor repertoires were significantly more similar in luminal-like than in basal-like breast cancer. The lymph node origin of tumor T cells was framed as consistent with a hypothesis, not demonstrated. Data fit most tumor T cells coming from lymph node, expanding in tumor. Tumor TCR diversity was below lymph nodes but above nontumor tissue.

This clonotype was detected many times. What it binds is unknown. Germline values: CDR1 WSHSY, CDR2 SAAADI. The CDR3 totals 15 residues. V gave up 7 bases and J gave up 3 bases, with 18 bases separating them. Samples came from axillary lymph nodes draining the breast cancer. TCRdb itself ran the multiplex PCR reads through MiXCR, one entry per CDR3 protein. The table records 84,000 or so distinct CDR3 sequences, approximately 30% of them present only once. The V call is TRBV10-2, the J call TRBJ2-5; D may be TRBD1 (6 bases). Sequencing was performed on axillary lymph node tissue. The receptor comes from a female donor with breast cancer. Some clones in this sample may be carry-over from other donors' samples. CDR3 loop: CASTGALTVEETQYF. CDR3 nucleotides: TGCGCCAGCACAGGGGCCCTGACAGTAGAAGAGACCCAGTACTTC.